The clone carrying this T cell receptor (beta chain) was seen only a few times. This sample stems from a study of beta chain features in type 1 diabetes. What was sequenced were expressed TCRB transcripts, since all of the isolated RNA had been reverse transcribed. Assay used: immunoSEQ multiplex PCR; TCRdb lists only in-frame clones, some missing. The sample has 150,000 to 200,000 clones, 7% to 10% seen once. The CDR3 spans 13 residues. Germline-derived CDR1 and CDR2 are SGHNT and YYREEE (reference sequence). The ends were cut back, 5 bases at V and 8 bases at J, with 16 bases in the middle. The receptor was derived from a woman in her late teens or twenties in good health. This chain joins TRBV5-4 and TRBJ1-2; maybe TRBD1 (5 bases). Sequencing used central memory CD4+ T cells from blood. CDR3 in amino acids: CASSSDSPLGYTF. CDR3 in DNA: TGTGCCAGCAGTTCAGACAGCCCGTTGGGCTACACCTTC.